The 24 T cell receptor beta chains listed next were all sequenced from one sample in a study of T cell repertoires in cytomegalovirus infection. TCRdb called the reads again in MiXCR, with one record for every CDR3 protein. The sample shows roughly 640,000 distinct CDR3 sequences, 20% to 25% of them seen only once. Sequenced sample: CD8+ T cells from PBMCs. The receptors were sampled from a human donor in good health (CMV status not recorded). Some clones in this sample may be carry-over from other donors' samples.

This clonotype was counted many times. The rearrangement joins TRBV7-6 to TRBJ2-3; 15 positions agree with TRBD2. Germline V gives CDR1 SGHVS, CDR2 FNYEAQ. This CDR3 spans 20 amino acids. With V trimmed by 1 base and J by 5 bases, 13 bases remained unmatched. CDR3 protein: CASSLGTSGGVLGNQDTQYF. CDR3 DNA sequence: TGTGCCAGCAGCTTAGGGACTAGCGGGGGGGTACTAGGAAATCAAGATACGCAGTATTTT.

V usage is TRBV4-1 and J usage is TRBJ2-2, with TRBD1 identical over 10 bases. The CDR3 loop spans 18 amino acids. CDR1 is MGHRA, CDR2 YSYEKL, per germline. Losses at the gene ends were 0 bases for V and 3 bases for J; bases not matched to a gene: 7. CDR3 sequence reads: CASSQDDRGHKDTGELFF. For the CDR3, the DNA is TGCGCCAGCAGCCAAGACGACAGGGGGCATAAAGACACCGGGGAGCTGTTTTTT.

This clonotype was observed at least ten times. V gene TRBV7-6 combines with J gene TRBJ2-3; D is uncertain. The length of the CDR3 is 13 residues. Germline V lookup: CDR1 SGHVS, CDR2 FNYEAQ. V was pared by 5 bases and J by 4 bases, with 10 bases between. CDR3 DNA: TGTGCCAGCAGCACCTCACCGCCAGATACGCAGTATTTT. It yields the protein CASSTSPPDTQYF.

This clonotype was counted many times. The chain recombines TRBV7-2 with TRBJ2-3, with TRBD1 matching over 7 bases. The V gene end was trimmed by 0 bases and the J gene end by 2 bases; junction bases not matched to a gene: 8. CDR1 is SGHTA, CDR2 FQGNSA, per germline. CDR3 size: 17 residues. For the CDR3, the DNA is TGTGCCAGCAGCTTAGCGTCTGGACAGGCACCCACAGATACGCAGTATTTT. Protein: CASSLASGQAPTDTQYF.

The chain has TRBV5-6 and TRBJ1-5; D ambiguous. The CDR3 has 17 amino acids. With 0 bases removed from V and 3 bases from J, the gap between germline ends came to 16 bases. Germline V gene data show CDR1 as SGHDT and CDR2 as YYEEEE. CDR3 amino acids: CASSLGLGGSVNQPQHF. In nucleotides, the CDR3 is TGTGCCAGCAGCTTGGGGCTAGGCGGAAGCGTCAATCAGCCCCAGCATTTT.

A word on this clonotype: A much larger clone sits a single nucleotide away, making a read error possible. The genes are TRBV7-4 and TRBJ1-1, with 7 bases fitting TRBD1. Germline V gene data show CDR1 as SGHVT and CDR2 as SQSDAQ. The CDR3 length is 15 residues. As DNA, the CDR3 is TGTGTCAGCAGCTTAGGGTACAGGGGCGTAACTGAAGCTTTCTTT. Amino acid sequence: CVSSLGYRGVTEAFF.

V gene TRBV19 combines with J gene TRBJ2-1; unclear D gene. Trimming stripped 5 bases from V and 3 bases from J, with 17 bases between. The CDR3 is 16 amino acids. The germline V gene has CDR1 LNHDA and CDR2 SQIVND (reference sequence). The CDR3 sequence: CASSAAPAAFYNEQFF. The CDR3 region has the DNA TGTGCCAGTAGTGCCGCCCCGGCAGCCTTCTACAATGAGCAGTTCTTC.

A word on this clonotype: This may be a read error, as it is one base from a much larger clone. The chain uses TRBV6-8 and TRBJ1-4; 10 positions agree with TRBD1. V dropped 3 bases and J dropped 8; count of bases not matched to a gene: 6. Germline V gene data show CDR1 as MNHGY and CDR2 as SAAAGT. The CDR3 loop spans 15 amino acids. This CDR3 reads CASSYSGTGDEKLFF. The CDR3 DNA reads TGTGCCAGCAGTTATTCCGGGACAGGGGACGAAAAACTGTTTTTT.

There are a few counts of this clonotype. This chain connects TRBV7-9 to TRBJ2-3; D is perhaps TRBD2 (5 bases). Looked up from germline, CDR1 is SEHNR and CDR2 is FQNEAQ (reference sequence). V lost 4 bases and J lost 4, with 9 bases in between. This CDR3 contains 13 residues. The CDR3 reads CASSYRGSDTQYF. DNA for the CDR3: TGTGCCAGCAGCTACCGGGGTTCAGATACGCAGTATTTT.

The sample holds a few counts of this clonotype. The V gene is TRBV9, the J gene TRBJ1-1, with D perhaps matching TRBD1 (5 bases). V was pared by 0 bases and J by 5 bases, with 14 bases between. Germline V lookup: CDR1 SGDLS, CDR2 YYNGEE. The CDR3 has 15 amino acids. The CDR3 loop is CASSVDGTQETEAFF. In nucleotides, the CDR3 is TGTGCCAGCAGCGTAGACGGGACCCAGGAAACTGAAGCTTTCTTT.

This clonotype was observed many times. One junction end does not reproduce the germline sequence, and a read error may be involved. The V call is TRBV7-2, the J call TRBJ2-3; TRBD2 matches at 8 bases. From germline, CDR1 is SGHTA and CDR2 FQGNSA. CDR3 length equals 14 residues. The DNA of the CDR3 is TGTGCCAGCAGCTCCAGGACTAGCAGAGATACGCAGTATTTT. Translation: CASSSRTSRDTQYF.

This clonotype was seen a handful of times. This chain connects TRBV27 to TRBJ1-2; D perhaps matches TRBD1 (5 bases). Germline values: CDR1 MNHEY, CDR2 SMNVEV (reference sequence). V shed 0 bases and J shed 6 bases, with 8 bases lying between them. This CDR3 spans 13 amino acids. The CDR3 reads CASSLSAGNGYTF. The CDR3 region has the DNA TGTGCCAGCAGTTTATCTGCAGGGAATGGCTACACCTTC.

The chain links TRBV20-1 to TRBJ1-2; TRBD1 might be the D (5 bases). With 6 bases removed from V and 7 bases from J, the gap between germline ends came to 15 bases. Germline assignment: CDR1 DFQATT and CDR2 SNEGSKA (reference sequence). The CDR3 runs to 12 residues. CDR3 in amino acids: CSAQWGGFGYTF. The CDR3 DNA is TGCAGTGCCCAGTGGGGGGGATTTGGCTACACCTTC.

This clonotype was counted only a few times. J is TRBJ2-3 and V is TRBV24-1; 8 bases agree with TRBD1. The ends lost 4 bases at V and 6 bases at J; junction bases unmatched: 11. Germline V gene lookup returns CDR1 KGHDR and CDR2 SFDVKD. This CDR3 spans 16 amino acids. The CDR3 loop is CATSDSGTGNPDTQYF. The CDR3, as DNA: TGTGCCACCAGTGACTCCGGGACAGGCAACCCCGATACGCAGTATTTT.

This chain uses TRBV20-1 with TRBJ1-2; D remains ambiguous. The V and J ends lost 3 bases and 1 base respectively, with 9 bases between them. CDR3 size: 13 residues. The germline CDR1 and CDR2 sequences are DFQATT and SNEGSKA (reference sequence). CDR3 residues: CSASARDNYGYTF. The CDR3 DNA reads as TGCAGTGCTAGCGCGAGGGATAACTATGGCTACACCTTC.

This clonotype has a count of ten or more. The chain links TRBV7-2 to TRBJ2-1, with 9 bases matching TRBD1. CDR3 size: 22 residues. Germline loops: CDR1 SGHTA, CDR2 FQGNSA. The J segment lost 6 bases and the V segment lost 3 bases, leaving 27 bases of the junction unmatched. The CDR3 is CASSFYPTTTGTGTGRSNEQFF. CDR3 in DNA: TGTGCCAGCAGCTTTTACCCCACTACCACAGGCACCGGGACAGGGAGATCCAATGAGCAGTTCTTC. The full variable domain, completed using reference TRBV7-2 and TRBJ2-1, is GAGVSQSPSNKVTEKGKDVELRCDPISGHTALYWYRQSLGQGLEFLIYFQGNSAPDKSGLPSDRFSAERTGGSVSTLTIQRTQQEDSAVYLCASSFYPTTTGTGTGRSNEQFFGPGTRLTVL.

Details on this clonotype: The junction differs from germline at one of its ends, possibly a read error. The genes are TRBV5-6 and TRBJ2-2; no clear D. The germline V gene encodes CDR1 SGHDT and CDR2 YYEEEE. This CDR3 has 14 amino acids. The DNA for the CDR3 is TGTGTCAGCAGCCGGATTCCGTCGGCCGGGGAGCTGTTTTTT. This codes for CVSSRIPSAGELFF.

This clonotype was counted between two and nine times. This chain links TRBV7-9 with TRBJ2-1; 10 positions agree with TRBD1. The CDR3 is made up of 12 amino acids. Germline V gene sequence: CDR1 SEHNR, CDR2 FQNEAQ (reference sequence). With 7 bases clipped from V and 16 bases from J, the junction kept 10 bases outside the gene matches. The CDR3 DNA reads as TGTGCCAGCACCCTTAGGGGGACAGGGGATTTCTTC. It translates to CASTLRGTGDFF.

The rearrangement links TRBV6-2 or TRBV6-3 to TRBJ1-1; D is ambiguous. The V gene lost 6 bases and the J gene lost 10 bases, with 15 bases spanning the gap. CDR1 MNHEY and CDR2 SVGEGT come from the germline V gene. The length of the CDR3 is 12 residues. DNA of the CDR3: TGTGCCAGCAGCGCCCCTGACGGAATAGCTTTCTTT. Protein sequence: CASSAPDGIAFF.

V is TRBV6-2 or TRBV6-3 and J is TRBJ2-1; unclear D gene. The CDR3 extends over 14 amino acids. The V gene's germline CDR1 is MNHEY and CDR2 SVGEGT. Trimming pared 7 bases from V and 6 bases from J, leaving 16 bases between. CDR3 in DNA: TGTGCCAGCACCGCCGTCCCGACTTTCAATGAGCAGTTCTTC. Its protein is CASTAVPTFNEQFF.

This CDR3 is CSARGDGSYNEQFF. CDR3 nucleotide sequence: TGCAGTGCTAGAGGCGATGGGTCCTACAATGAGCAGTTCTTC. The chain carries TRBV20-1 and TRBJ2-1, with D unresolved. The V end was cut by 1 base, the J end by 1 base, with 8 bases between. Germline assignment: CDR1 DFQATT and CDR2 SNEGSKA (reference sequence). The CDR3 sequence is 14 residues long.

This rearrangement joins TRBV6-2 or TRBV6-3 to TRBJ2-2; tentatively, D is TRBD2 (5 bases). The germline CDR1 and CDR2 sequences are MNHEY and SVGEGT. The CDR3 spans 14 residues. V dropped 5 bases and J dropped 3 bases, with 10 bases sitting between them. For the CDR3, the DNA is TGTGCCAGCAGTCTTAGCGACTACACCGGGGAGCTGTTTTTT. Translated, it gives CASSLSDYTGELFF.

J is TRBJ1-1 and V is TRBV27, with 9 bases lining up with TRBD1. Germline loops: CDR1 MNHEY, CDR2 SMNVEV (reference sequence). The CDR3 length is 16 residues. Trimming at V came to 5 bases and at J to 5 bases, leaving 12 bases not matched to a gene. CDR3 amino acids: CASSPLLGTGKTEAFF. CDR3 DNA: TGTGCCAGCAGTCCGCTGCTAGGGACAGGGAAAACTGAAGCTTTCTTT.

J is TRBJ1-2 and V is TRBV20-1; D may be TRBD1 (5 bases). The ends were cut back, 0 bases at V and 3 bases at J, with 8 bases in the middle. Germline V gene data show CDR1 as DFQATT and CDR2 as SNEGSKA (reference sequence). The CDR3 sequence is 13 residues long. CDR3 nucleotide sequence: TGCAGTGCTAGAGAAGGGACGGACTATGGCTACACCTTC. Its protein product is CSAREGTDYGYTF.